This T cell receptor beta chain was sequenced for a study of cytomegalovirus exposure and HLA in healthy donors. Samples came from healthy bone marrow donors. The PCR contained 60 Vbeta and 13 Jbeta primers. TCRdb keeps only in-frame clones here, not all; method: immunoSEQ multiplex PCR. The sample gives fewer than 200,000 clones, approximately 71% of which show up once; roughly 4% is in the top ten. The CDR3 is made up of 10 amino acids. The V end was cut by 10 bases, the J end by 9 bases, with 10 bases between. Germline values: CDR1 LNHDA, CDR2 SQIVND (reference sequence). The specimen sequenced was PBMCs. This sequence originates from a woman between 18 and 30 years old in good health and CMV-seropositive. The V and J genes are TRBV19 and TRBJ2-1, with D possibly matching TRBD2 (5 bases). Written as DNA, the CDR3 is TGTGCCAACGGGGAGCGTGAGCAGTTCTTC. This sequence encodes CANGEREQFF.